This is a list of T cell receptor beta chains from one sample in a study of beta chain features in type 1 diabetes. This table comes from immunoSEQ multiplex PCR, and its TCRdb copy is limited to in-frame clones, with some not included. The data hold roughly 230,000 clones, with 9.6% observed a single time. The source material was naive CD4+ T cells from blood. The receptors originated from a woman between 18 and 29 years old in good health. CDR3s include the opening cysteine and the closing phenylalanine or tryptophan. Fields, in order: J gene, D gene, V gene, clone size, CDR3 protein, CDR3 DNA. A D gene is named only where the DNA matches it firmly. The size entry is marked missing in some rows and otherwise reads once, few, many or a size class.

j_call: TRBJ2-1
d_call: TRBD2
v_call: TRBV5-1
clone_size: few
cdr3_aa: CASSLSTSGRAEQFF
cdr3_nt: TGCGCCAGCAGCTTGTCGACTAGCGGGAGGGCTGAGCAGTTCTTC

j_call: TRBJ1-1
d_call: -
v_call: TRBV2
clone_size: -
cdr3_aa: CASTYGVAGNTEAFF
cdr3_nt: TGTGCCAGCACCTATGGGGTAGCGGGGAACACTGAAGCTTTCTTT

j_call: TRBJ1-6
d_call: TRBD1
v_call: TRBV5-1
clone_size: few
cdr3_aa: CASSSDRGSHNSPLHF
cdr3_nt: TGCGCCAGCAGCTCTGACAGGGGGAGCCATAATTCACCCCTCCACTTT

j_call: TRBJ1-2
d_call: -
v_call: TRBV4-2
clone_size: -
cdr3_aa: CASSQDQVTGSSGGYTF
cdr3_nt: TGTGCCAGCAGCCAAGATCAAGTAACGGGAAGCTCTGGGGGCTACACCTTC

j_call: TRBJ2-5
d_call: TRBD2
v_call: TRBV11-2
clone_size: few
cdr3_aa: CASSLAGTSGKLRQGTQYF
cdr3_nt: TGTGCCAGCAGCTTGGCCGGGACTAGCGGCAAGCTCCGGCAAGGGACCCAGTACTTC

j_call: TRBJ1-5
d_call: -
v_call: TRBV5-1
clone_size: -
cdr3_aa: CASRPTGASNQPQHF
cdr3_nt: TGCGCCAGCAGACCAACAGGAGCAAGCAATCAGCCCCAGCATTTT

j_call: TRBJ2-4
d_call: -
v_call: TRBV12-5
clone_size: -
cdr3_aa: CASGLTGRGLSKNIQYF
cdr3_nt: TGTGCTAGTGGTTTGACGGGCAGGGGTTTGTCCAAAAACATTCAGTACTTC

j_call: TRBJ2-3
d_call: TRBD2
v_call: TRBV30
clone_size: -
cdr3_aa: CAWSVALAGGQDTQYF
cdr3_nt: TGTGCCTGGAGTGTAGCCCTAGCGGGGGGCCAGGATACGCAGTATTTT

j_call: TRBJ2-5
d_call: -
v_call: TRBV19
clone_size: -
cdr3_aa: CASSSGGLQETQYF
cdr3_nt: TGTGCCAGTAGCTCCGGAGGACTCCAAGAGACCCAGTACTTC

j_call: TRBJ1-1
d_call: TRBD1
v_call: TRBV7-3
clone_size: -
cdr3_aa: CASSPGGSMNTEAFF
cdr3_nt: TGTGCCAGCAGCCCAGGGGGGAGTATGAACACTGAAGCTTTCTTT

j_call: TRBJ2-3
d_call: -
v_call: TRBV9
clone_size: few
cdr3_aa: CASSVDDRNTDTQYF
cdr3_nt: TGTGCCAGCAGCGTAGATGACAGGAACACAGATACGCAGTATTTT

j_call: TRBJ2-7
d_call: -
v_call: TRBV7-9
clone_size: many
cdr3_aa: CASSLQESSYEQYF
cdr3_nt: TGTGCCAGCAGCCTACAGGAGAGCTCCTACGAGCAGTACTTC

j_call: TRBJ2-6
d_call: -
v_call: TRBV7-3
clone_size: -
cdr3_aa: CASSLTADALLANVLTF
cdr3_nt: TGTGCCAGCAGCTTAACAGCGGATGCATTGCTGGCCAACGTCCTGACTTTC

j_call: TRBJ1-4
d_call: -
v_call: TRBV7-9
clone_size: -
cdr3_aa: CASSRQKGQDNEKLFF
cdr3_nt: TGTGCCAGCAGCCGTCAGAAGGGGCAGGATAATGAAAAACTGTTTTTT

j_call: TRBJ2-1
d_call: -
v_call: TRBV9
clone_size: few
cdr3_aa: CASSPRGGNEQFF
cdr3_nt: TGTGCCAGCAGCCCCCGTGGGGGGAATGAGCAGTTCTTC

j_call: TRBJ1-5
d_call: -
v_call: TRBV4-1
clone_size: -
cdr3_aa: CASSREDAGDQPQHF
cdr3_nt: TGCGCCAGCAGCCGAGAAGACGCGGGGGATCAGCCCCAGCATTTT

j_call: TRBJ2-1
d_call: TRBD2
v_call: TRBV6-5
clone_size: -
cdr3_aa: CASSYGLAGGNEQFF
cdr3_nt: TGTGCCAGCAGTTACGGGCTAGCGGGGGGAAATGAGCAGTTCTTC

j_call: TRBJ2-3
d_call: -
v_call: TRBV5-1
clone_size: few
cdr3_aa: CASSLNRFTDTQYF
cdr3_nt: TGCGCCAGCAGCTTAAACAGATTCACAGATACGCAGTATTTT